The following is a TCR beta chain sequence with its context. No antigen is known for it. This sample is part of a study of cytomegalovirus exposure and HLA in healthy donors. Regarding the study as a whole: DRB1 showed the most TCR associations and HLA-C the fewest in a later analysis, as rates varied by HLA locus. Most TCR sequences were rare, but some public TCRs occurred in many donors.

Germline V lookup: CDR1 SEHNR, CDR2 FQNEAQ (reference sequence). After removal of 5 bases from V and 3 bases from J, the junction contained 12 bases not matched to a gene. The CDR3 length is 16 residues. The PCR was carried out with 60 Vbeta primers and 13 Jbeta primers. As handled by the study authors: Tens of millions of unique TCR beta chains, 9.5 million to 11 million of them shared, were counted by a later analysis. Repertoires were generated with immunoSEQ multiplex PCR, while TCRdb's copy carries only in-frame clones and drops some. V and J calls and clone size follow that table, whereas D and trimming were derived from the DNA. The sample gives about 140,000 clones, roughly 75% of which show up once; around 2.9% is in the top ten.

Sequencing was carried out using PBMCs. The receptor comes from a female donor in good health and CMV-seronegative. J is TRBJ2-7 and V is TRBV7-9; 8 bases agree with TRBD1. CDR3 sequence reads: CASSELTGEALYEQYF. The CDR3 DNA reads TGTGCCAGCAGCGAACTGACAGGGGAAGCGCTCTACGAGCAGTACTTC. Full variable domain (remainder filled in from reference TRBV7-9 and TRBJ2-7): DTGVSQNPRHKITKRGQNVTFRCDPISEHNRLYWYRQTLGQGPEFLTYFQNEAQLEKSRLLSDRFSAERPKGSFSTLEIQRTEQGDSAMYLCASSELTGEALYEQYFGPGTRLTVT.